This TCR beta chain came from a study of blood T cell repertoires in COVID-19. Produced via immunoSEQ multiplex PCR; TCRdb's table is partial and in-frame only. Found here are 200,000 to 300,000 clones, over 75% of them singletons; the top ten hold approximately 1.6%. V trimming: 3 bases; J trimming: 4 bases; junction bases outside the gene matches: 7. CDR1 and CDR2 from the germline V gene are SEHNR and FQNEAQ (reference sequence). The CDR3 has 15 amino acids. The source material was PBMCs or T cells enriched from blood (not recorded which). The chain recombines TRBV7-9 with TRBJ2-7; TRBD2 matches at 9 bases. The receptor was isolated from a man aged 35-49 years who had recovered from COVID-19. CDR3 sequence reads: CASSLGSGSTYEQYF. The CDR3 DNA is TGTGCCAGCAGCTTGGGTAGCGGGAGTACGTACGAGCAGTACTTC.